Given below is one T cell receptor (beta chain) in context. This CDR3 contains 14 residues. V lost 8 bases and J 2 bases, leaving 14 bases between the germline ends. Looked up from germline, CDR1 is MDHEN and CDR2 is SYDVKM. This record belongs to a study of technical replicates of blood from a few donors. Clones were sequenced by immunoSEQ multiplex PCR, and TCRdb holds only the in-frame ones, with some missing. This table holds around 68,000 clones, approximately 97% found once. This clonotype was sampled from a human donor in good health. The chain recombines TRBV28 with TRBJ2-3; perhaps TRBD2 as D (5 bases). The sample taken for sequencing was T cells isolated from PBMCs. CDR3 sequence (DNA): TGTGCCAGCGGGCAGACGGGGATCACAGATACGCAGTATTTT. Amino acid sequence: CASGQTGITDTQYF.